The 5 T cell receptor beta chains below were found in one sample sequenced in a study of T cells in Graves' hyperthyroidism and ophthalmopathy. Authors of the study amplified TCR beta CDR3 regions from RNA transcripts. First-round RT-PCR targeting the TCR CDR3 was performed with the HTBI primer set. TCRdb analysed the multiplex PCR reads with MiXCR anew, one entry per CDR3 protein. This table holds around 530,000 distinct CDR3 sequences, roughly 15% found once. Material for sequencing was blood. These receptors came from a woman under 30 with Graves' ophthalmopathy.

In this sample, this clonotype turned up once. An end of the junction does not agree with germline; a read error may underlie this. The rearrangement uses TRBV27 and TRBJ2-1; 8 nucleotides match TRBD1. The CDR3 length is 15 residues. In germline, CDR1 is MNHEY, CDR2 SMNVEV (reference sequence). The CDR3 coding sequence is TGTGCCAGCGGTTTGGGTGGGACAGGTTACAATGAGCAGTTCTTC. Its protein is CASGLGGTGYNEQFF.

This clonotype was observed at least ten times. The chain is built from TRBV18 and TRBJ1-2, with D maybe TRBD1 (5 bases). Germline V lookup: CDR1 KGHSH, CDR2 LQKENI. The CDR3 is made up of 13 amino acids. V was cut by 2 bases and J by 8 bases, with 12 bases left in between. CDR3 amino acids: CASSPLGLRGYTF. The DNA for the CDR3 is TGTGCCAGCTCACCATTGGGGCTTCGGGGCTACACCTTC.

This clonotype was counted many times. The CDR3 loop is CAWTRDTNALLFF. The DNA of the CDR3 is TGTGCCTGGACCCGGGACACCAACGCTTTACTGTTTTTT. The chain has TRBV30 and TRBJ1-4; tentatively, D is TRBD1 (6 bases). CDR1 is GTSNPN, CDR2 SVGIG, per germline (reference sequence). V shed 4 bases and J shed 13 bases, with 19 bases lying between them. The CDR3 length is 13 residues.

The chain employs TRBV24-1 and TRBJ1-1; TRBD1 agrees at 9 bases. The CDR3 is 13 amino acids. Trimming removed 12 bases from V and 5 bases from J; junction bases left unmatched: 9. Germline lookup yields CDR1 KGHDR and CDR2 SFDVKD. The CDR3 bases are TGTGCCGTACAACAGGGGGCGAGAACTGAAGCTTTCTTT. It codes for CAVQQGARTEAFF.

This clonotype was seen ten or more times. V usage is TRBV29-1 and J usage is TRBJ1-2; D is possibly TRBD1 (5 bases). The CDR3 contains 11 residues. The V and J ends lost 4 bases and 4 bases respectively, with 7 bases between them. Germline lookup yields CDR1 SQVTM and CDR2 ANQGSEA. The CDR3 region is CSVVGTYGYTF. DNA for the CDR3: TGCAGCGTTGTGGGGACCTATGGCTACACCTTC.